The 5 T cell receptor beta chains given below trace back to one sample, sequenced in a study of cytomegalovirus exposure and HLA in healthy donors. Amplification used 60 Vbeta primers and 13 Jbeta primers. Clones were read by immunoSEQ multiplex PCR, and TCRdb kept only the in-frame ones, dropping some. The sample lists around 180,000 clones; 85% were seen once. Sequencing used PBMCs. Every receptor here comes from a boy under 10 years old in good health and CMV-seronegative.

The rearrangement uses TRBV6-4 and TRBJ2-1, with 9 nucleotides matching TRBD2. Germline-derived CDR1 and CDR2 are MRHNA and SNTAGT. J was trimmed by 8 bases and V by 9 bases; bases with no gene match: 14. This CDR3 spans 15 amino acids. DNA for the CDR3: TGTGCCAGGGGAACCGGGACTAGCCCCTTCGATGAGCAGTTCTTC. Translation: CARGTGTSPFDEQFF.

The chain joins TRBV19 to TRBJ1-5, with D unclear. V lost 6 bases, J lost 1 base, and 13 bases lay in between. The CDR3 is 15 amino acids. Per the germline V gene, CDR1 is LNHDA and CDR2 is SQIVND (reference sequence). The CDR3: CASSFGTGSNQPQHF. CDR3 nucleotide sequence: TGTGCCAGTAGCTTCGGAACGGGAAGCAATCAGCCCCAGCATTTT.

This rearrangement joins TRBV28 to TRBJ1-5; 7 nucleotides line up with TRBD1. CDR3 length: 14 residues. Germline V CDR1 and CDR2: MDHEN, SYDVKM. The V and J ends lost 5 bases and 6 bases, in that order; junction bases with no gene match: 7. CDR3 sequence reads: CASSLGTASQPQHF. Here the CDR3 DNA reads TGTGCCAGCAGTCTAGGGACAGCCTCTCAGCCCCAGCATTTT.

V usage is TRBV5-6 and J usage is TRBJ1-5, with D possibly TRBD1 on 6 matching bases. This CDR3 has 16 amino acids. CDR1 is SGHDT and CDR2 is YYEEEE in the germline V gene. Trimming shortened V by 2 bases and J by 4 bases, and 16 bases separated the two germline ends. The CDR3 here is CASSFPRGLPNQPQHF. DNA for the CDR3: TGTGCCAGCAGCTTTCCCAGGGGTCTACCAAATCAGCCCCAGCATTTT.

This chain joins TRBV7-5 and TRBJ2-5; the table's TRBD1 call for D was not verified on the DNA. TRBV7-5 is marked as a pseudogene. This CDR3 has 18 residues. The CDR3 sequence: CVRSLTAEGQGVGETQYF. The CDR3 region has the DNA TGTGTCAGAAGCTTAACTGCTGAGGGACAGGGAGTAGGGGAGACCCAGTACTTC.